The clone carrying this T cell receptor (beta chain) appeared a few times. V lost 3 bases and J lost 5; bases outside the gene matches: 6. The CDR3 has 14 residues. The germline gives CDR1 SGHRS, CDR2 YFSETQ. This sample was included in a study of blood T cell repertoires in COVID-19. The overall study: T cells, B-cell-depleted T cells, or PBMCs supplied cDNA or gDNA.

The repertoire was sequenced with immunoSEQ multiplex PCR; TCRdb's copy has only in-frame clones and lacks some. The data contain about 210,000 clones, roughly 88% of them singletons. This chain connects TRBV5-1 to TRBJ1-2, with TRBD1 matching 8 bases. The receptor was isolated from a man aged 45 to 65 with active or convalescent COVID-19. Sequenced sample: peripheral blood. The CDR3 here is CASSSIGTGYGYTF. In DNA form, the CDR3 reads TGCGCCAGCAGCTCAATCGGGACAGGATATGGCTACACCTTC.